This T cell receptor beta chain was identified during a study of siplizumab effects on memory and regulatory T cells. General study points: Sequences below about 10^-5 frequency were poorly captured, and few alloreactive clones mapped to unstimulated subsets.

As concerns this clone: Its antigen remains unknown.

The germline gives CDR1 LNHDA, CDR2 SQIVND (reference sequence). The V and J ends lost 8 bases and 2 bases, in that order; junction bases with no gene match: 10. The CDR3 length is 15 residues. Only in-frame clones appear in the TCRdb table, and some are missing; sequencing was by immunoSEQ multiplex PCR. Of 110,000 or so clones in the sample, under 95% were seen once. The sequence was collected from a human donor in good health. The chain uses TRBV19 and TRBJ2-5; TRBD2 matches at 8 bases. The material sequenced was Tregs sorted from blood. The DNA of the CDR3 is TGTGCCAGTTGTGGGCTTGCGGGGGGACAAGAGACCCAGTACTTC. Its protein is CASCGLAGGQETQYF.